This T cell receptor (beta chain) was obtained from a study of blood T cell repertoires in COVID-19. About the research overall: The samples span acute and convalescent COVID-19 from the United States, Italy and Spain. T cells, B-cell-depleted T cells, or PBMCs supplied cDNA or gDNA.

The CDR3 extends over 16 amino acids. The V gene end was trimmed by 0 bases and the J gene end by 9 bases; junction bases not matched to a gene: 7. Germline V gene sequence: CDR1 ENHRY, CDR2 SYGVKD. As processed by the authors: Amplification from reference gene primers served as the basis for estimated nucleated cell counts. Repertoires were generated with immunoSEQ multiplex PCR, while TCRdb's copy carries only in-frame clones and drops some. The DNA gave D and trimming, while V, J and clone size come from that table. The table lists more than 200,000 clones, around 85% of them singletons. What was sequenced was peripheral blood. This chain uses TRBV10-3 with TRBJ2-1; 11 nucleotides align to TRBD2. This TCR came from a woman in her forties with active or convalescent COVID-19. This chain's CDR3 is CAISESRLAGSREQFF. The CDR3 coding sequence is TGTGCCATCAGTGAGTCGAGACTAGCGGGGTCGCGTGAGCAGTTCTTC.